This T cell receptor (beta chain) was retrieved from a study of blood T cells in healthy people across ages. Study-level results: Per million T cells, TCR beta diversity dropped roughly linearly as age increased.

Using a J-beta primer mix together with a sample-barcoded 5' primer, a second PCR was run for roughly 6 to 12 cycles. Each CDR3 protein gets one entry after TCRdb re-called the 5' RACE reads with MiXCR. Among about 1.4 million distinct CDR3 sequences listed, almost 60% were seen once. Points on this clonotype: What it recognizes is unknown.

This CDR3 has 15 residues. The germline gives CDR1 SGHTA, CDR2 FQGNSA. The V end lost 0 bases, the J end lost 5 bases, and 8 bases lay between the germline ends. This TCR was recovered from a man between 18 and 35 years old in good health. Sequenced: blood. V and J are TRBV7-2 and TRBJ2-6; possibly TRBD1 for D (5 bases). CDR3: CASSLATDRANVLTF. CDR3 sequence (DNA): TGTGCCAGCAGCTTAGCGACAGATCGGGCCAACGTCCTGACTTTC.